The TCR beta chain described here comes from a study of OX40 agonist ivuxolimab in advanced cancers. At the level of the whole study: The costimulatory receptor OX40 (CD134) was targeted by ivuxolimab, a fully human IgG2 agonistic monoclonal antibody. The dose-escalation cohort was 80% to 90% male with a mean age of 60 years, ranging from 23 to 79. The paper covers the monotherapy dose-escalation part of the phase I ivuxolimab trial, which included N ≈ 57 patients. Prior anti-PD-1, anti-PD-L1 or anti-CTLA-4 therapy was permitted, and checkpoint inhibitors had been received by about 44% of dose-escalation patients. The point of sequencing TCRbeta in the periphery was to test whether ivuxolimab changed TCR sequence diversity and drove clonal T-cell expansion. Partial responses occurred in three dose-escalation patients, of whom one had hepatocellular carcinoma and two had cutaneous melanoma. Intravenous ivuxolimab was administered to patients every 2 weeks at six dose levels: 0.01, 0.1, 0.3, 1.5, 3 and 10 mg/kg. Of the 50 or so patients in dose escalation, 19 had hepatocellular carcinoma, some 15 had melanoma, 9 had renal cell carcinoma and 9 had head and neck cancer. General study outcomes and caveats: Low levels of normalized T-cell clonal expansion were also shown by some nonresponding patients. Antigen specificity was not determined for the clonally expanded peripheral T cells. After ivuxolimab, expanded clones were on average more numerous among CD8+ T cells than among CD4+ T cells. In the 0.1-3.0 mg/kg groups, partial responders were among the patients with the lowest normalized peripheral clonal expansion, particularly in CD8+ T cells. At doses of 0.1 to 3.0 mg/kg, clonal expansion of both CD4+ and CD8+ blood T cells was observed from baseline to week 6.

CDR1 MGHRA and CDR2 YSYEKL are derived from the germline V gene. V was cut back by 8 bases and J by 0 bases, leaving a gap of 13 bases between them. Counted from cysteine to phenylalanine, this CDR3 has 14 amino acids. Only the CDR3 portion is preserved as DNA: 42 bases, with reading frame beginning at the first base. The trial excluded patients who had a history of autoimmune disease or who were on systemic immunosuppression. Peripheral blood for TCR sequencing was collected from all dose cohorts at baseline, on cycle 4 day 1, and on cycle 7 day 1. The samples were drawn from a first-in-human, open-label, multicenter phase I dose-escalation trial of ivuxolimab. Adults with locally advanced or metastatic head and neck squamous cell, hepatocellular, melanoma or renal cell carcinoma were enrolled in the trial. Before TCR sequencing, CD4+ T cells and CD8+ T cells from peripheral blood were sorted into separate populations.

Notes on this clone: Its antigen is not yet known. Nothing much larger sits one base from this clone, and base qualities are not available.

To sequence the TCRbeta CDR3 region, genomic DNA was isolated from the sorted cells. The immunoSEQ Assay was used to sequence the TCRbeta CDR3 regions. TCRdb holds this immuneACCESS table with in-frame rearrangements only. Some clones are missing; in checked studies, unresolved V genes explain under half, and the rest has no known cause. The sample table records 75,000 to 100,000 clones; about 86% of these occur just once. Roughly 5% of the sample belongs to the ten largest clones. The source is an adult with an advanced solid tumor such as melanoma, head and neck, liver or kidney cancer. The sample was CD4+ or CD8+ T cells sorted from blood, taken in a trial of the OX40 agonist ivuxolimab. The sequence links TRBV4-1 to TRBJ1-1; the D gene is perhaps TRBD1, on 5 matching bases. The bases are TGCGCCAGCCAGCAGGGAGATATGAACACTGAAGCTTTCTTT. Translated, this is CASQQGDMNTEAFF.